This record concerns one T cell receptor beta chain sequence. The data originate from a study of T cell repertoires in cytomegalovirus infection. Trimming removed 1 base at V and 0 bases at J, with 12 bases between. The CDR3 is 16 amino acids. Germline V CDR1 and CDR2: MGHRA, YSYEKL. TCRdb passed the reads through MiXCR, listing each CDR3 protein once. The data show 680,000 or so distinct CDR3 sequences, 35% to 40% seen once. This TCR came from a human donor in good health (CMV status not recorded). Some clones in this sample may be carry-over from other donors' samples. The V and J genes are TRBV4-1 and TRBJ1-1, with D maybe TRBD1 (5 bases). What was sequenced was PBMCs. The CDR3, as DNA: TGCGCCAGCAGCCAAGCCCCCGGGGGGATGAACACTGAAGCTTTCTTT. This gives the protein CASSQAPGGMNTEAFF.